One and the same sample provided the 20 T cell receptor beta chains below, sequenced in a study of regulatory T cells in long-lasting Graves disease. Specified time point: newly diagnosed GD, antithyroid drugs for less than 3 months. Generation of the TCR library employed RNA extracted from PBMCs. The TCR beta library used iRepertoire HTBI primers with Arm-PCR amplification of CDR3. TCRdb fed the multiplex PCR reads into MiXCR, producing one record per CDR3 protein. Of 560,000 or so distinct CDR3 sequences in the sample, about 16% were seen once. The sample was also reused in another study, on T cells in Graves' hyperthyroidism and ophthalmopathy.

The material was peripheral blood mononuclear cells (PBMCs), obtained at new diagnosis, from a patient treated with antithyroid drugs. Receptor source: a man between 18 and 35 years old with Graves disease.

The chain uses TRBV10-1 and TRBJ2-5; a weak D match, TRBD2 (5 bases). There are 13 residues in the CDR3. The V end lost 5 bases, the J end lost 5 bases, and 12 bases lay between the germline ends. Germline CDR1 is WNHNN and CDR2 is SYGVQD (reference sequence). The chain's CDR3 is CASSYTRDETQYF. CDR3 sequence (DNA): TGCGCCAGCAGTTATACTAGGGATGAGACCCAGTACTTC.

The chain is built from TRBV7-6 and TRBJ1-2; no reliable D call. Trimming removed 0 bases from V and 5 bases from J, with 7 bases in between. CDR1 and CDR2 from the germline V gene are SGHVS and FNYEAQ. The CDR3 is 13 residues long. CDR3 nucleotide sequence: TGTGCCAGCAGCTTAGCTCCTGGGTATGGCTACACCTTC. It codes for CASSLAPGYGYTF.

This clonotype was counted at least ten times. The chain combines TRBV5-1 with TRBJ2-1; 9 nucleotides align to TRBD1. The CDR3 contains 15 residues. V trimming: 1 base; J trimming: 5 bases; junction bases outside the gene matches: 4. Germline V gives CDR1 SGHRS, CDR2 YFSETQ. CDR3 in DNA: TGCGCCAGCAGCTTGAGGGACAGGGTTGACAATGAGCAGTTCTTC. Translating it yields CASSLRDRVDNEQFF. The variable domain in full, with the rest retrieved from reference TRBV5-1 and TRBJ2-1, is KAGVTQTPRYLIKTRGQQVTLSCSPISGHRSVSWYQQTPGQGLQFLFEYFSETQRNKGNFPGRFSGRQFSNSRSEMNVSTLELGDSALYLCASSLRDRVDNEQFFGPGTRLTVL.

This clonotype was counted at least ten times. The chain's CDR3 is CASRSKGTASYEQYF. CDR3 nucleotide sequence: TGTGCCAGCAGGTCGAAGGGGACAGCCTCCTACGAGCAGTACTTC. The chain recombines TRBV13 with TRBJ2-7; 7 bases map to TRBD1. V dropped 6 bases and J dropped 0; count of bases not matched to a gene: 8. The CDR3 has 15 residues. CDR1 and CDR2 from the germline V gene are PRHDT and FYEKMQ (reference sequence).

There are a few counts of this clonotype. The rearrangement uses TRBV5-1 and TRBJ2-1, with 11 bases fitting TRBD2. The CDR3 is 16 amino acids. J lost 3 bases, V lost 3 bases, and 5 bases had no gene match. Germline lookup yields CDR1 SGHRS and CDR2 YFSETQ. The CDR3 loop is CASSYRLAGGYNEQFF. CDR3 DNA: TGCGCCAGCAGCTACCGCCTAGCGGGGGGCTACAATGAGCAGTTCTTC.

The V and J genes are TRBV7-9 and TRBJ1-1; D might be TRBD1 (6 bases). The CDR3 covers 14 residues. CDR1 is SEHNR and CDR2 is FQNEAQ in the germline V gene (reference sequence). V was cut by 5 bases and J by 6 bases, with 16 bases left in between. CDR3 in DNA: TGTGCCAGCAGCGCTCCGGGGGGGGCGTCTGAAGCTTTCTTT. Translating gives CASSAPGGASEAFF.

J is TRBJ2-7 and V is TRBV20-1; D call uncertain. Germline CDR1 is DFQATT and CDR2 is SNEGSKA (reference sequence). The CDR3 length is 14 residues. Between the trimmed V and J ends, which lost 6 bases and 4 bases, there was a span of 19 bases. This CDR3 is CSAKGETELYEQYF. The CDR3 DNA reads TGCAGTGCAAAGGGCGAGACTGAGTTATACGAGCAGTACTTC.

The CDR3 here is CASSPQGAFNEKLFF. The CDR3 DNA reads TGTGCCAGCAGTCCTCAGGGGGCGTTTAATGAAAAACTGTTTTTT. This rearrangement joins TRBV27 to TRBJ1-4, with 8 bases lining up with TRBD1. J lost 4 bases, V lost 5 bases, and 6 bases had no gene match. Looked up from germline, CDR1 is MNHEY and CDR2 is SMNVEV (reference sequence). The CDR3 is 15 residues long. The whole variable domain, filled in from reference TRBV27 and TRBJ1-4, reads EAQVTQNPRYLITVTGKKLTVTCSQNMNHEYMSWYRQDPGLGLRQIYYSMNVEVTDKGDVPEGYKVSRKEKRNFPLILESPSPNQTSLYFCASSPQGAFNEKLFFGSGTQLSVL.

This clonotype came up a few times. The chain is built from TRBV20-1 and TRBJ2-1; TRBD2 aligns across 11 bases. J gave up 4 bases and V 1 base, and 12 bases lay outside the gene matches. Germline CDR1 reads DFQATT; CDR2 reads SNEGSKA (reference sequence). This CDR3 has 18 amino acids. CDR3 in amino acids: CSARVPRLAGTTYNEQFF. The CDR3 nucleotides are TGCAGTGCTAGAGTCCCGCGACTAGCGGGGACTACTTACAATGAGCAGTTCTTC.

This clonotype was observed a few times. V usage is TRBV28 and J usage is TRBJ2-2, with D unclear. The V end was cut by 4 bases, the J end by 1 base, with 13 bases between. This CDR3 spans 16 amino acids. Germline loops: CDR1 MDHEN, CDR2 SYDVKM. The CDR3: CASSSTPRVNTGELFF. The CDR3 DNA sequence: TGTGCCAGCAGTTCCACTCCTAGGGTGAACACCGGGGAGCTGTTTTTT.

This clonotype has at least ten counts. The chain carries TRBV3-1 and TRBJ2-7; D may be TRBD2 (6 bases). The germline gives CDR1 LGHDT, CDR2 YNNKEL (reference sequence). The CDR3 spans 13 residues. V gave up 3 bases and J gave up 2 bases, with 8 bases separating them. The chain's CDR3 is CASSQGTAYEQYF. CDR3 DNA sequence: TGTGCCAGCAGCCAGGGGACTGCCTACGAGCAGTACTTC.

This clonotype was picked up many times. This chain links TRBV12-3 or TRBV12-4 with TRBJ2-5, with a weak D call TRBD2 (6 bases). V was shortened by 8 bases and J by 2 bases, with 12 bases between the two germline ends. The CDR3 has 13 residues. Here the CDR3 DNA reads TGTGCCAGCCAAGCGGGTAGACAAGAGACCCAGTACTTC. This encodes CASQAGRQETQYF.

This clonotype was seen repeatedly, ten times or more. This chain links TRBV28 with TRBJ2-3; 12 positions match TRBD2. The CDR3 length is 17 residues. The germline CDR1 and CDR2 sequences are MDHEN and SYDVKM. Trimming removed 3 bases from V and 0 bases from J; junction bases left unmatched: 4. CDR3 coding DNA: TGTGCCAGCAGTTTCCAGACTAGCGGGAGTAGCACAGATACGCAGTATTTT. This translates into CASSFQTSGSSTDTQYF.

The table lists this clonotype with a few counts. The chain employs TRBV3-1 and TRBJ1-2, with unresolved D. V lost 0 bases, J lost 2 bases, and 10 bases lay in between. The CDR3 is made up of 15 amino acids. The germline V gene has CDR1 LGHDT and CDR2 YNNKEL (reference sequence). The CDR3 DNA is TGTGCCAGCAGCCAAGAGGAGAGAGTAAACTATGGCTACACCTTC. Encoded protein: CASSQEERVNYGYTF.

Concerning this clonotype itself: A much more abundant neighbour one base away suggests this may be a read error. The CDR3 does not close with the conserved phenylalanine or tryptophan, likely indicating a read error. V gene TRBV20-1 combines with J gene TRBJ2-2, with a weak D call TRBD1 (5 bases). The V gene's germline CDR1 is DFQATT and CDR2 SNEGSKA (reference sequence). The V end lost 2 bases, the J end lost 1 base, and 8 bases lay between the germline ends. The CDR3 has 14 amino acids. The CDR3 nucleotides are TGCAGTGCTAGAAAGCAGGGGAACACCGGGGAGCTGTTTCTT. Amino acids: CSARKQGNTGELFL.

The J gene is TRBJ1-6, the V gene TRBV6-5; maybe TRBD1 (5 bases). The V gene lost 1 base and the J gene lost 9 bases, with 13 bases spanning the gap. This CDR3 is 15 amino acids long. Germline V gene sequence: CDR1 MNHEY, CDR2 SVGAGI. CDR3 sequence (DNA): TGTGCCAGCAGTTACTTCGCTGGGGGGGGTTCACCCCTCCACTTT. Translated, it gives CASSYFAGGGSPLHF.

The rearrangement links TRBV7-3 to TRBJ2-7; no reliable D call. Germline V gene data show CDR1 as SGHTA and CDR2 as FQGTGA. V lost 2 bases and J lost 6, with 11 bases in between. There are 13 residues in the CDR3. The chain's CDR3 is CASSLFQPGEQYF. In DNA, the CDR3 is TGTGCCAGCAGCTTATTTCAACCGGGCGAGCAGTACTTC.

The rearrangement joins TRBV3-1 to TRBJ2-2; no firm D call. Trimming stripped 6 bases from V and 7 bases from J, with 15 bases between. This CDR3 region has 14 residues. CDR1 and CDR2 (germline): LGHDT, YNNKEL (reference sequence). The chain's CDR3 is CASRSARRHGELFF. In DNA form, the CDR3 reads TGTGCCAGCAGGTCCGCTAGACGCCACGGGGAGCTGTTTTTT.

This clonotype was recorded many times. The chain carries TRBV28 and TRBJ1-1; weak D call: TRBD1 (6 bases). There are 15 residues in the CDR3. Germline CDR1 MDHEN, CDR2 SYDVKM. Trimming took off 8 bases at V and 1 base at J, with 17 bases between the two ends. CDR3 protein: CASLAPGGRNTEAFF. The CDR3 bases are TGTGCCAGCCTAGCCCCCGGGGGCCGGAACACTGAAGCTTTCTTT.

V and J are TRBV7-9 and TRBJ2-1, with D perhaps TRBD2 (7 bases). The CDR3 consists of 15 residues. Trimming shortened V by 5 bases and J by 7 bases, and 18 bases separated the two germline ends. Germline values: CDR1 SEHNR, CDR2 FQNEAQ (reference sequence). CDR3 in DNA: TGTGCCAGCAGCCCGCCCGGCGGGGGCGGAAATGAGCAGTTCTTC. This sequence encodes CASSPPGGGGNEQFF.